Shown below are 17 T cell receptor beta chains from a single sample sequenced in a study of OX40 agonist ivuxolimab in advanced cancers. Only in-frame clones appear in the TCRdb table, and some are missing; sequencing was by immunoSEQ multiplex PCR. This sample has about 65,000 clones, with about 92% found just once. This specimen was CD4+ or CD8+ T cells sorted from blood, taken in a trial of the OX40 agonist ivuxolimab. The receptor set was obtained from an adult with an advanced solid tumor such as melanoma, head and neck, liver or kidney cancer.

This sequence joins TRBV6-1 and TRBJ1-1; 7 bases agree with TRBD1. Trimming took 0 bases from V and 5 from J; bases not matched to a gene: 6. The CDR3 sequence is 15 residues long. Germline V gives CDR1 MNHNS, CDR2 SASEGT. CDR3 in DNA: TGTGCCAGCAGTGAAGCGACAGGGTGGGTAACTGAAGCTTTCTTT. It codes for CASSEATGWVTEAFF.

A few counts support this clone. This rearrangement joins TRBV5-4 to TRBJ1-2; D is ambiguous. This CDR3 region has 11 residues. Germline V gives CDR1 SGHNT, CDR2 YYREEE (reference sequence). V lost 7 bases, J lost 4 bases, and 8 bases lay in between. The CDR3 reads CASGGSYGYTF. The CDR3 DNA follows: TGTGCCAGCGGCGGTAGCTATGGCTACACCTTC.

The CDR3 DNA is TGTGCCAGCAGTTCAACCCGGGGGTATGGCTACACCTTC. Translation gives CASSSTRGYGYTF. V gene TRBV27 combines with J gene TRBJ1-2, with D possibly TRBD1 on 5 matching bases. Trimming took 4 bases from V and 5 from J, leaving 11 bases between them. The CDR3 length is 13 residues. From germline, CDR1 is MNHEY and CDR2 SMNVEV (reference sequence).

V is TRBV19 and J is TRBJ1-5; D gene uncertain. The CDR3 contains 15 residues. Germline-derived CDR1 and CDR2 are LNHDA and SQIVND (reference sequence). V was clipped by 1 base and J by 4 bases, with 11 bases between them. This CDR3 is CASSIAGKVNQPQHF. In nucleotides, the CDR3 is TGTGCCAGTAGTATAGCAGGTAAGGTGAATCAGCCCCAGCATTTT. The variable domain in full, with the rest retrieved from reference TRBV19 and TRBJ1-5, is DGGITQSPKYLFRKEGQNVTLSCEQNLNHDAMYWYRQDPGQGLRLIYYSQIVNDFQKGDIAEGYSVSREKKESFPLTVTSAQKNPTAFYLCASSIAGKVNQPQHFGDGTRLSIL.

The V gene is TRBV6-1, the J gene TRBJ2-1; 13 bases fit TRBD2. This CDR3 region has 15 residues. Germline V gene lookup returns CDR1 MNHNS and CDR2 SASEGT. V lost 6 bases and J lost 4; bases outside the gene matches: 3. The CDR3 DNA follows: TGTGCCAGCAGCATGACTAGCGGGGGGTACAATGAGCAGTTCTTC. Protein sequence: CASSMTSGGYNEQFF.

The chain has TRBV6-6 and TRBJ1-5; no definite D call. Germline V CDR1 and CDR2: MNHNY, SVGAGI (reference sequence). The CDR3 is 14 amino acids. Trimming cost V 4 bases and J 0 bases, with 7 bases left between them. CDR3 in DNA: TGTGCCAGCAGTTCCCTTACTAGCAATCAGCCCCAGCATTTT. This translates into CASSSLTSNQPQHF.

By frequency in the sample, this clone is medium-sized (0.01 to 0.1%). The chain is built from TRBV5-1 and TRBJ2-7; 9 nucleotides agree with TRBD1. The CDR3 length is 16 residues. Germline V lookup: CDR1 SGHRS, CDR2 YFSETQ. Trimming took 3 bases from V and 6 from J; bases not matched to a gene: 13. In DNA, the CDR3 is TGCGCCAGCAGCTCGGACCCCGGGACAGGGAAGGCCGAGCAGTACTTC. Protein sequence: CASSSDPGTGKAEQYF. Looking up the rest from reference TRBV5-1 and TRBJ2-7 gives the full variable domain: KAGVTQTPRYLIKTRGQQVTLSCSPISGHRSVSWYQQTPGQGLQFLFEYFSETQRNKGNFPGRFSGRQFSNSRSEMNVSTLELGDSALYLCASSSDPGTGKAEQYFGPGTRLTVT.

The chain links TRBV10-2 to TRBJ2-2; tentatively, D is TRBD1 (5 bases). V was clipped by 2 bases and J by 5 bases, with 9 bases between them. Germline V CDR1 and CDR2: WSHSY, SAAADI. The CDR3 length is 14 residues. CDR3 coding DNA: TGCGCCAGCAGTGAGCCAGCAGGGACCGGGGAGCTGTTTTTT. Protein product: CASSEPAGTGELFF.

The rearrangement uses TRBV29-1 and TRBJ2-7; TRBD1 agrees at 10 bases. Unmatched junction bases numbered 1, after V lost 1 base and J lost 4 bases. The CDR3 totals 13 residues. Germline CDR1 SQVTM, CDR2 ANQGSEA. The CDR3 loop is CSVEGQGAYEQYF. For the CDR3, the DNA is TGCAGCGTTGAAGGACAGGGGGCTTACGAGCAGTACTTC.

The chain has TRBV7-7 and TRBJ1-6; TRBD1 aligns across 8 bases. With 2 bases clipped from V and 8 bases from J, the junction kept 5 bases outside the gene matches. This CDR3 has 15 residues. Germline V gene sequence: CDR1 SSHAT, CDR2 FNYEAQ (reference sequence). The CDR3 is CASSLKGQAHSPLHF. The CDR3 coding sequence is TGTGCCAGCAGCTTAAAGGGACAGGCCCATTCACCCCTCCACTTT.

This clone was seen just once. The V call is TRBV2, the J call TRBJ2-1; tentatively, D is TRBD1 (6 bases). This CDR3 contains 13 residues. V lost 7 bases to trimming and J lost 7 bases, with 14 bases between them. CDR1 is SNHLY and CDR2 is FYNNEI in the germline V gene. In DNA form, the CDR3 reads TGTGCCAGCAAAAGGACAGACCCGAATGAGCAGTTCTTC. Translating gives CASKRTDPNEQFF. The complete variable domain, with remaining parts taken from reference TRBV2 and TRBJ2-1, reads EPEVTQTPSHQVTQMGQEVILRCVPISNHLYFYWYRQILGQKVEFLVSFYNNEISEKSEIFDDQFSVERPDGSNFTLKIRSTKLEDSAMYFCASKRTDPNEQFFGPGTRLTVL.

The chain combines TRBV5-6 with TRBJ1-2; TRBD1 might be the D (5 bases). Germline loops: CDR1 SGHDT, CDR2 YYEEEE. The CDR3 runs 14 residues. V dropped 0 bases and J dropped 5 bases, with 11 bases sitting between them. The CDR3 nucleotides read TGTGCCAGCAGCTTGGGTGGGGCAAAATATGGCTACACCTTC. Its translation is CASSLGGAKYGYTF.

The rearrangement joins TRBV23-1 to TRBJ1-2; 10 positions match TRBD1. TRBV23-1 is noted as an ORF with a role that remains uncertain. The CDR3 has 14 residues. Trimming took 7 bases from V and 7 from J; bases not matched to a gene: 9. The CDR3 protein is CASNPGTGDSGYTF. CDR3 bases: TGCGCCAGCAACCCCGGGACAGGGGACTCTGGCTACACCTTC.

This clone has more than one count but fewer than ten. This chain uses TRBV2 with TRBJ1-4; D is perhaps TRBD1 (5 bases). The CDR3 contains 12 residues. The V gene lost 4 bases and the J gene lost 8 bases, with 8 bases spanning the gap. The germline gives CDR1 SNHLY, CDR2 FYNNEI. This CDR3 is CASSGGREKLFF. CDR3 DNA: TGTGCCAGCAGTGGGGGCAGGGAAAAACTGTTTTTT.

The chain recombines TRBV6-6 with TRBJ2-1; D gene uncertain. Germline values: CDR1 MNHNY, CDR2 SVGAGI (reference sequence). Trimming removed 0 bases at V and 4 bases at J, with 13 bases between. CDR3 length: 16 residues. The CDR3 nucleotides are TGTGCCAGCAGTTACTCGATCACCTCGCCGTACAATGAGCAGTTCTTC. It encodes CASSYSITSPYNEQFF.

The gene calls are TRBV5-8 and TRBJ1-6; 8 nucleotides agree with TRBD1. The CDR3 has 15 residues. The germline CDR1 and CDR2 sequences are SGHTS and YDEGEE. The J segment lost 10 bases and the V segment lost 4 bases, leaving 10 bases of the junction unmatched. This CDR3 reads CASSGGQGLESPLHF. The CDR3, as DNA: TGTGCCAGCAGCGGCGGACAGGGTTTGGAATCACCCCTCCACTTT. The variable domain in full, with the rest retrieved from reference TRBV5-8 and TRBJ1-6, is EAGVTQSPTHLIKTRGQQATLRCSPISGHTSVYWYQQALGLGLQFLLWYDEGEERNRGNFPPRFSGRQFPNYSSELNVNALELEDSALYLCASSGGQGLESPLHFGNGTRLTVT.

This clone came up a few times. The chain links TRBV6-1 to TRBJ2-5; 15 nucleotides align to TRBD2. The CDR3 contains 15 residues. Germline lookup yields CDR1 MNHNS and CDR2 SASEGT. The V and J ends lost 5 bases and 5 bases, in that order; junction bases with no gene match: 3. For the CDR3, the DNA is TGTGCCAGCAGTACCGGACTAGCGGGGGGGGAGACCCAGTACTTC. It translates to CASSTGLAGGETQYF.